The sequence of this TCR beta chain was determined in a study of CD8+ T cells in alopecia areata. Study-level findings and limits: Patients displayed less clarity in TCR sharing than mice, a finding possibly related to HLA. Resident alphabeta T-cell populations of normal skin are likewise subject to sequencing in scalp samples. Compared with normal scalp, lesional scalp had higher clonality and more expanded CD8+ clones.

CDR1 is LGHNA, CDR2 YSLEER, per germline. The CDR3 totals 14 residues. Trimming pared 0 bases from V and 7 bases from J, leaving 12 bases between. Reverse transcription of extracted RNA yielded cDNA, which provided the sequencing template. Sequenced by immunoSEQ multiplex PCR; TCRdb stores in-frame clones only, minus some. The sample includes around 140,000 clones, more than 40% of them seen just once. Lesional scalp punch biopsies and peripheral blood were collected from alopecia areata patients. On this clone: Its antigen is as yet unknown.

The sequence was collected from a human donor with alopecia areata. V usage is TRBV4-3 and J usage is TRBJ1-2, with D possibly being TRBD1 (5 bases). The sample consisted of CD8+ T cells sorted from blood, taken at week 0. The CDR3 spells CASSQDLEGPGYTF. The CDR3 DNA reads TGCGCCAGCAGCCAAGATCTTGAGGGGCCTGGCTACACCTTC.